Following are 7 T cell receptor beta chains from one sample sequenced in a study of T-cell memory formation after mild COVID-19. TCRdb re-called the 5' RACE reads with MiXCR, one entry per CDR3 protein. Among about 430,000 distinct CDR3 sequences listed, about a sixth were seen once. The sequenced material came from PBMCs or a T cell subset sorted from them (not recorded which). The source of these receptors is a man between 18 and 35 years old who had mild COVID-19 (a few samples of this study predate the infection). Cell type and time point are not known.

The chain has TRBV7-8 and TRBJ2-1; TRBD2 matches at 10 bases. Germline lookup yields CDR1 SGHVS and CDR2 FQNEAQ. This CDR3 is built from 16 residues. V lost 5 bases, J lost 4 bases, and 8 bases stayed unmatched. CDR3 DNA: TGTGCCAGCAGCCATCAGGCAGCGGGGGGGTACAATGAGCAGTTCTTC. Protein sequence: CASSHQAAGGYNEQFF.

This clonotype was recorded many times. The V and J genes are TRBV10-3 and TRBJ2-7, with D perhaps matching TRBD1 (6 bases). V lost 4 bases and J 7 bases, leaving 11 bases between the germline ends. The CDR3 length is 12 residues. Germline V gives CDR1 ENHRY, CDR2 SYGVKD. CDR3 nucleotide sequence: TGTGCCATCAGTGCCAGGGGTCAAGAGCAGTACGTC. It encodes CAISARGQEQYV.

This clonotype was seen a few times. The chain carries TRBV6-5 and TRBJ2-7, with D unclear. Germline V gene sequence: CDR1 MNHEY, CDR2 SVGAGI. This CDR3 has 14 amino acids. Trimming took off 0 bases at V and 0 bases at J, with 6 bases between the two ends. The chain's CDR3 is CASSYSSGSYEQYV. The CDR3 coding sequence is TGTGCCAGCAGTTACTCGTCAGGCTCCTACGAGCAGTACGTC.

The chain is built from TRBV20-1 and TRBJ1-1, with 7 bases lining up with TRBD1. Germline assignment: CDR1 DFQATT and CDR2 SNEGSKA (reference sequence). The V gene end was trimmed by 3 bases and the J gene end by 4 bases; junction bases not matched to a gene: 5. CDR3 length: 13 amino acids. CDR3 in DNA: TGCAGTGCTAGCTCTGCAGGGGGCACTGAAGCTTTCTTT. Its protein product is CSASSAGGTEAFF.

A word on this clonotype: A much larger clone lies a single base off, so this may be a read error. CDR3 amino acids: CASRQDRGGGYTF. The DNA of the CDR3 is TGTGCCAGCAGGCAAGACAGGGGAGGTGGCTACACCTTC. This chain joins TRBV7-2 and TRBJ1-2; 8 positions match TRBD1. J lost 7 bases, V lost 6 bases, and 7 bases had no gene match. Germline V gives CDR1 SGHTA, CDR2 FQGNSA. This CDR3 is built from 13 residues.

This clonotype turned up a few times. The rearrangement links TRBV7-3 to TRBJ2-1, with D unresolved. Deletions cut 5 bases from V and 4 bases from J, with 12 bases between. This CDR3 region has 14 residues. CDR1 SGHTA and CDR2 FQGTGA come from the germline V gene. The CDR3 sequence: CASSAGPLYNEQFF. The CDR3 nucleotides are TGTGCCAGCAGCGCCGGGCCACTTTACAATGAGCAGTTCTTC.

This clonotype occurred a few times. The V gene is TRBV5-5, the J gene TRBJ2-7; the D is unclear. Germline V gene sequence: CDR1 SGHKS, CDR2 YYEKEE (reference sequence). The CDR3 contains 14 residues. V lost 3 bases and J 0 bases, leaving 10 bases between the germline ends. The CDR3 here is CASSSVVVSYEQYV. In DNA form, the CDR3 reads TGTGCCAGCAGCTCCGTTGTAGTCTCCTACGAGCAGTACGTC.